One and the same sample provided the 17 T cell receptor beta chains below, sequenced in a study of post-analysis software for immune sequencing data. Study observations and caveats: A handful of TRBV segments were significantly more frequent in patients than in controls. TRBV5-6, TRBV5-1 and TRBV20-1 were among these segments.

These TCRs are of unknown antigen specificity. Unique molecular identifiers had been added to the TCR beta cDNA libraries. TCRdb fed the PCR reads into MiXCR, producing one record per CDR3 protein. The sample includes approximately 730,000 distinct CDR3 sequences, 46% of them seen just once. Sequences were obtained from blood. Receptors were obtained from a girl between 5 and 17 years old with multiple sclerosis.

This chain uses TRBV12-3 or TRBV12-4 with TRBJ1-1; D gene uncertain. The CDR3 runs to 14 residues. V lost 0 bases and J lost 4, with 9 bases in between. The CDR3 loop reads CASSLAAVGTEAFF. The CDR3 bases are TGTGCCAGCAGTTTAGCGGCGGTGGGCACTGAAGCTTTCTTT.

The chain links TRBV25-1 to TRBJ1-2; D possibly corresponds to TRBD1 (6 bases). The CDR3 consists of 14 residues. Trimming left V 4 bases short and J 4 bases short, with 13 bases between. Germline CDR1 MGHDK, CDR2 SYGVNS. As DNA, the CDR3 is TGTGCCAGCAGTGGCTCCGGACAGATCTATGGCTACACCTTC. Amino acids: CASSGSGQIYGYTF.

The V and J genes are TRBV9 and TRBJ2-1, with D possibly matching TRBD2 (6 bases). This CDR3 is 16 amino acids long. Germline CDR1 and CDR2: SGDLS and YYNGEE. Trimming shortened V by 3 bases and J by 5 bases, and 18 bases separated the two germline ends. For the CDR3, the DNA is TGTGCCAGCAGCGGGACCCCGGGACTCCCTAACAATGAGCAGTTCTTC. Protein product: CASSGTPGLPNNEQFF.

This clonotype was picked up a small number of times. The chain uses TRBV20-1 and TRBJ2-3; 8 bases are a match to TRBD1. This CDR3 region has 13 residues. Germline trimming cut 6 bases from V and 1 base from J; bases unmatched to any gene: 3. Germline V gene data show CDR1 as DFQATT and CDR2 as SNEGSKA (reference sequence). The DNA of the CDR3 is TGCAGTGCAGGACAGGGACGCACAGATACGCAGTATTTT. The encoded protein is CSAGQGRTDTQYF.

This clonotype is a singleton in its sample. The chain joins TRBV20-1 to TRBJ1-1; possibly TRBD1 for D (6 bases). The CDR3 covers 12 residues. V dropped 6 bases and J dropped 4 bases, with 12 bases sitting between them. Germline V gene data show CDR1 as DFQATT and CDR2 as SNEGSKA (reference sequence). CDR3 loop: CSATQGGTEAFF. The CDR3 region has the DNA TGCAGTGCAACTCAAGGGGGCACTGAAGCTTTCTTT.

This clonotype was detected a few times. The chain has TRBV29-1 and TRBJ2-4, with 8 nucleotides matching TRBD2. Looked up from germline, CDR1 is SQVTM and CDR2 is ANQGSEA. J gave up 0 bases and V 5 bases, and 12 bases lay outside the gene matches. There are 17 residues in the CDR3. The CDR3, as DNA: TGCAGCGTTAGAAGCGGGAGAGCGGGAGTAGCCAAAAACATTCAGTACTTC. Translated: CSVRSGRAGVAKNIQYF.

This clonotype showed up just a few times. The chain is built from TRBV7-9 and TRBJ1-4, with D unresolved. Germline lookup yields CDR1 SEHNR and CDR2 FQNEAQ (reference sequence). The CDR3 runs to 14 residues. Between the trimmed V and J ends, which lost 5 bases and 3 bases, there was a span of 10 bases. CDR3 sequence reads: CASSNVGANEKLFF. In DNA form, the CDR3 reads TGTGCCAGCAGCAACGTTGGGGCTAATGAAAAACTGTTTTTT.

The chain combines TRBV6-2 or TRBV6-3 with TRBJ2-3; D is possibly TRBD1 or TRBD2 (5 bases each). V dropped 4 bases and J dropped 4 bases, with 12 bases sitting between them. This CDR3 region has 14 residues. Germline V lookup: CDR1 MNHEY, CDR2 SVGEGT. CDR3 residues: CASSSEVGADTQYF. DNA of the CDR3: TGTGCCAGCAGTTCCGAGGTGGGGGCAGATACGCAGTATTTT.

The chain couples TRBV25-1 to TRBJ2-1, with D perhaps TRBD1 or TRBD2 (5 bases each). The CDR3 length is 15 residues. CDR1 is MGHDK and CDR2 is SYGVNS in the germline V gene. Trimming took off 1 base at V and 7 bases at J, with 14 bases between the two ends. In DNA form, the CDR3 reads TGTGCCAGCAGTGAATTACTGGGGGACGGGAATGAGCAGTTCTTC. Translating gives CASSELLGDGNEQFF.

The chain uses TRBV4-3 and TRBJ2-4; 9 bases agree with TRBD1. CDR1 LGHNA and CDR2 YSLEER come from the germline V gene. There are 16 residues in the CDR3. V lost 0 bases, J lost 7 bases, and 7 bases stayed unmatched. CDR3 in DNA: TGCGCCAGCAGCCAAGATCCGGGACAGGGCGGGAACATTCAGTACTTC. Translation: CASSQDPGQGGNIQYF.

The chain employs TRBV20-1 and TRBJ2-5; 10 nucleotides align to TRBD2. Germline V gene lookup returns CDR1 DFQATT and CDR2 SNEGSKA (reference sequence). The V gene end was trimmed by 5 bases and the J gene end by 3 bases; junction bases not matched to a gene: 6. CDR3 length: 14 residues. The CDR3 nucleotides are TGCAGTGCTGCTTCGGGACTAGCGAAAGAGACCCAGTACTTC. The encoded protein is CSAASGLAKETQYF.

The chain carries TRBV9 and TRBJ1-5; the match to TRBD1 covers 10 bases. CDR1 and CDR2 from the germline V gene are SGDLS and YYNGEE. V was pared by 4 bases and J by 3 bases, with 4 bases of the junction left unmatched. The CDR3 runs 15 residues. CDR3 residues: CASSSGTGDNQPQHF. CDR3 DNA: TGTGCCAGCAGCTCCGGGACAGGGGACAATCAGCCCCAGCATTTT.

This clonotype has just a few counts. This chain links TRBV20-1 with TRBJ2-5; perhaps TRBD2 as D (5 bases). CDR3 length: 11 amino acids. Germline CDR1 reads DFQATT; CDR2 reads SNEGSKA (reference sequence). V dropped 8 bases and J dropped 5 bases, with 12 bases sitting between them. The CDR3 protein is CSPEGHETQYF. The CDR3 DNA is TGCAGTCCAGAGGGTCACGAGACCCAGTACTTC.

The V call is TRBV12-3 or TRBV12-4, the J call TRBJ1-1; D is ambiguous. The CDR3 runs to 14 residues. Trimming stripped 2 bases from V and 0 bases from J, with 7 bases between. The CDR3 sequence: CASSLSIMNTEAFF. CDR3 nucleotide sequence: TGTGCCAGCAGTTTAAGTATTATGAACACTGAAGCTTTCTTT.

The table lists this clonotype with many counts. The gene calls are TRBV29-1 and TRBJ2-7; D may correspond to TRBD1 or TRBD2 (5 bases each). Germline values: CDR1 SQVTM, CDR2 ANQGSEA. The V end lost 4 bases, the J end lost 5 bases, and 12 bases lay between the germline ends. The CDR3 totals 12 residues. Written as DNA, the CDR3 is TGCAGCGTTGCCGGGACCGGGGACGAGCAGTACTTC. It encodes CSVAGTGDEQYF.

On this clonotype itself: The junction and the germline gene differ at one end; a read error may be behind it. The V and J genes are TRBV10-3 and TRBJ2-5; D not resolved. Germline lookup yields CDR1 ENHRY and CDR2 SYGVKD. The CDR3 spans 14 residues. For the CDR3, the DNA is TGTGCCATCAGTAAGTCGGCCTCGGTAGAGACCCAGTACTTC. Protein sequence: CAISKSASVETQYF.

On this clonotype: A read error may account for a junction end that differs from germline. CDR3 sequence: CASGLEVRGTQYF. The CDR3 region has the DNA TGCGCCAGCGGCTTGGAAGTCCGCGGTACGCAGTATTTT. The chain uses TRBV5-1 and TRBJ2-3; unclear D gene. Germline CDR1 SGHRS, CDR2 YFSETQ. The CDR3 consists of 13 residues.